This entry lists 22 T cell receptor beta chains sequenced from one sample in a study of radiotherapy plus CTLA-4 blockade in lung cancer. Method: immunoSEQ multiplex PCR; TCRdb's copy keeps in-frame clones and lacks some. The table shows tens of thousands of clones, with about 85% occurring only once. Sequencing was performed on peripheral blood, taken from a patient treated with radiotherapy plus ipilimumab. The receptors stem from a human donor with non-small cell lung cancer who had a complete response to radiotherapy plus ipilimumab.

The gene calls are TRBV27 and TRBJ2-5; 14 nucleotides align to TRBD2. This CDR3 is 18 amino acids long. Trimming cost V 3 bases and J 4 bases; bases outside gene matches: 10. The germline gives CDR1 MNHEY, CDR2 SMNVEV (reference sequence). CDR3 protein: CASSFGTSGSYGGETQYF. The CDR3 DNA follows: TGTGCCAGCAGTTTCGGGACTAGCGGGAGCTATGGTGGAGAGACCCAGTACTTC.

A few counts support this clone. This sequence joins TRBV28 and TRBJ1-5, with 7 bases identical to TRBD1. The germline CDR1 and CDR2 sequences are MDHEN and SYDVKM. The J segment lost 5 bases and the V segment lost 3 bases, leaving 4 bases of the junction unmatched. The CDR3 runs to 14 residues. The CDR3, as DNA: TGTGCCAGCAGTTTGGCAGGGGGGTATCAGCCCCAGCATTTT. It codes for CASSLAGGYQPQHF.

The rearrangement joins TRBV30 to TRBJ2-1; D not certain. This CDR3 spans 13 amino acids. In germline, CDR1 is GTSNPN, CDR2 SVGIG (reference sequence). Trimming took off 0 bases at V and 6 bases at J, with 9 bases between the two ends. The CDR3 protein is CAWSVATGNEQFF. CDR3 bases: TGTGCCTGGAGTGTGGCCACGGGCAATGAGCAGTTCTTC.

This chain uses TRBV5-1 with TRBJ2-5; no reliable D call. The DNA end is more similar to TRBJ2-7, so the J call may be wrong. The CDR3 is made up of 14 amino acids. The V gene's germline CDR1 is SGHRS and CDR2 YFSETQ. For the CDR3, the DNA is TGCGCCAGCAGCTTGGGACACCTCTCCTACGAGCAGTACTTC. It is translated as CASSLGHLSYEQYF.

The chain couples TRBV7-6 to TRBJ2-1; 11 positions match TRBD1. Germline V gene data show CDR1 as SGHVS and CDR2 as FNYEAQ. V lost 4 bases, J lost 9 bases, and 2 bases stayed unmatched. This CDR3 has 13 amino acids. This CDR3 reads CASSSGQGGEQFF. DNA of the CDR3: TGTGCCAGCAGCTCGGGACAGGGGGGTGAGCAGTTCTTC.

CDR3 protein: CASSPSRGGELFF. The CDR3 nucleotides are TGTGCCAGCAGCCCCTCTAGAGGCGGGGAGCTGTTTTTT. The V and J genes are TRBV7-9 and TRBJ2-2; no clear D. V was trimmed by 5 bases and J by 7 bases, leaving 11 bases between them. This CDR3 is 13 amino acids long. CDR1 is SEHNR, CDR2 FQNEAQ, per germline (reference sequence).

J is TRBJ2-7 and V is TRBV6-6, with 9 nucleotides matching TRBD2. Germline V gene data show CDR1 as MNHNY and CDR2 as SVGAGI (reference sequence). Germline trimming cut 0 bases from V and 3 bases from J; bases unmatched to any gene: 3. The CDR3 has 15 amino acids. CDR3 amino acids: CASSYSRLADYEQYF. The CDR3 region has the DNA TGTGCCAGCAGTTACTCTAGACTAGCGGACTACGAGCAGTACTTC.

This chain joins TRBV5-6 and TRBJ2-1; 11 nucleotides agree with TRBD2. J lost 7 bases, V lost 7 bases, and 10 bases had no gene match. The germline CDR1 and CDR2 sequences are SGHDT and YYEEEE. CDR3 size: 15 residues. The CDR3 region is CASGRLAGGGNEQFF. The CDR3 DNA sequence: TGTGCCAGCGGCAGGCTAGCGGGGGGCGGGAATGAGCAGTTCTTC.

This clone was found a few times. V gene TRBV19 combines with J gene TRBJ1-2, with D perhaps matching TRBD1 (5 bases). With 3 bases removed from V and 2 bases from J, the gap between germline ends came to 31 bases. Germline values: CDR1 LNHDA, CDR2 SQIVND (reference sequence). There are 21 residues in the CDR3. For the CDR3, the DNA is TGTGCCAGTAGTATTCGGGCGAAAGGAATGGGGCCTCCCTCACAGAACTATGGCTACACCTTC. Translated, it gives CASSIRAKGMGPPSQNYGYTF.

The chain uses TRBV5-8 and TRBJ2-7, with a weak D call TRBD1 (6 bases). This CDR3 is 16 amino acids long. V lost 3 bases and J 4 bases, leaving 20 bases between the germline ends. CDR1 and CDR2 (germline): SGHTS, YDEGEE. CDR3 sequence reads: CASSSGQSIISYEQYV. In nucleotides, the CDR3 is TGTGCCAGCAGCTCTGGACAGTCTATTATTTCTTACGAGCAGTACGTC.

The chain links TRBV11-3 to TRBJ2-2; the match to TRBD1 covers 9 bases. The CDR3 consists of 14 residues. The V segment lost 8 bases and the J segment 5 bases; nucleotides outside the gene matches: 6. Germline assignment: CDR1 SGHNT and CDR2 YENEEA. The CDR3 loop reads CASGTGPITGELFF. DNA of the CDR3: TGTGCCAGCGGGACAGGGCCAATTACCGGGGAGCTGTTTTTT.

This chain uses TRBV29-1 with TRBJ1-4; D remains unclear. Germline loops: CDR1 SQVTM, CDR2 ANQGSEA. The CDR3 totals 13 residues. Trimming took 4 bases from V and 2 from J, leaving 8 bases between them. The DNA of the CDR3 is TGCAGCGTTGCTCTCGGGACTAATGAAAAACTGTTTTTT. This encodes CSVALGTNEKLFF.

Comment on this clone: One end of the junction varies from germline; a read error may be responsible. The CDR3, as DNA: TGTGCTAGCAGCCCGGGACAGGGGGAGCTGTTTTTT. It codes for CASSPGQGELFF. This chain links TRBV7-7 with TRBJ2-2, with TRBD1 identical over 7 bases. This CDR3 is built from 12 residues. The germline V gene has CDR1 SSHAT and CDR2 FNYEAQ (reference sequence). Based on the CDR3 plus reference TRBV7-7 and TRBJ2-2, the full variable domain is GAGVSQSPRYKVTKRGQDVTLRCDPISSHATLYWYQQALGQGPEFLTYFNYEAQPDKSGLPSDRFSAERPEGSISTLTIQRTEQRDSAMYRCASSPGQGELFFGEGSRLTVL.

This chain links TRBV5-1 with TRBJ2-1; maybe TRBD2 (5 bases). This CDR3 has 14 amino acids. Germline V gene sequence: CDR1 SGHRS, CDR2 YFSETQ. V was pared by 4 bases and J by 4 bases, with 12 bases between. CDR3 nucleotide sequence: TGCGCCAGCAGCACGCCCCAGCGGTACAATGAGCAGTTCTTC. This translates into CASSTPQRYNEQFF.

The chain couples TRBV25-1 to TRBJ1-6; tentatively, D is TRBD1 (5 bases). Per the germline V gene, CDR1 is MGHDK and CDR2 is SYGVNS. The CDR3 runs to 17 residues. Deletions cut 2 bases from V and 3 bases from J, with 14 bases between. The CDR3 bases are TGTGCCAGCAGTGAAGCTCCAAGGGGCAGCTATAATTCACCCCTCCACTTT. Its protein is CASSEAPRGSYNSPLHF.

The chain links TRBV28 to TRBJ1-1; the D gene is possibly TRBD1 (6 bases). The CDR3 loop spans 14 amino acids. The germline V and J ends were trimmed by 3 bases and 4 bases, with 12 bases remaining between them. Germline loops: CDR1 MDHEN, CDR2 SYDVKM. The CDR3 DNA follows: TGTGCCAGCAGTTTGCGACAGGTGACCACTGAAGCTTTCTTT. Its translation: CASSLRQVTTEAFF.

The chain carries TRBV7-2 and TRBJ2-1; 14 nucleotides align to TRBD2. Unmatched junction bases numbered 6, after V lost 2 bases and J lost 9 bases. Germline V gives CDR1 SGHTA, CDR2 FQGNSA. This CDR3 region has 16 residues. DNA of the CDR3: TGTGCCAGCAGCTTAAAGGGACTAGCGGGAGTGATTGAGCAGTTCTTC. Translated, it gives CASSLKGLAGVIEQFF.

The V gene is TRBV7-8, the J gene TRBJ1-5, with D perhaps matching TRBD1 (5 bases). Germline CDR1 and CDR2: SGHVS and FQNEAQ. Trimming shortened V by 4 bases and J by 2 bases, and 12 bases separated the two germline ends. The CDR3 runs 15 residues. The CDR3 region is CASSSQGAGNQPQHF. The CDR3 region has the DNA TGTGCCAGCAGCTCCCAAGGGGCAGGCAATCAGCCCCAGCATTTT.

The V and J genes are TRBV14 and TRBJ2-5, with 8 bases identical to TRBD1. The V gene's germline CDR1 is SGHDN and CDR2 FVKESK. V lost 5 bases, J lost 5 bases, and 7 bases stayed unmatched. The CDR3 extends over 14 amino acids. The chain's CDR3 is CASSTRTGLETQYF. Written as DNA, the CDR3 is TGTGCCAGCAGCACGCGGACAGGGCTGGAGACCCAGTACTTC. The complete variable domain, with remaining parts taken from reference TRBV14 and TRBJ2-5, reads EAGVTQFPSHSVIEKGQTVTLRCDPISGHDNLYWYRRVMGKEIKFLLHFVKESKQDESGMPNNRFLAERTGGTYSTLKVQPAELEDSGVYFCASSTRTGLETQYFGPGTRLLVL.

This clone was recorded a few times. The rearrangement links TRBV30 to TRBJ2-1; 8 nucleotides match TRBD1. With 5 bases clipped from V and 9 bases from J, the junction kept 15 bases outside the gene matches. Germline V gene data show CDR1 as GTSNPN and CDR2 as SVGIG (reference sequence). The CDR3 has 15 amino acids. The chain's CDR3 is CAWAKLRLDRGEQFF. The DNA of the CDR3 is TGTGCCTGGGCCAAGCTTCGACTTGACAGGGGTGAGCAGTTCTTC.

The V gene is TRBV29-1, the J gene TRBJ1-1, with D hard to call. The germline V and J ends were trimmed by 1 base and 0 bases, with 12 bases remaining between them. Germline CDR1 and CDR2: SQVTM and ANQGSEA. The CDR3 contains 15 residues. The CDR3 DNA reads TGCAGCGTTGAAGTGGGAGGGTTCATGAACACTGAAGCTTTCTTT. Translated: CSVEVGGFMNTEAFF.

V is TRBV5-1 and J is TRBJ1-4, with 8 bases lining up with TRBD1. The J segment lost 8 bases and the V segment lost 4 bases, leaving 10 bases of the junction unmatched. CDR1 is SGHRS, CDR2 YFSETQ, per germline. This CDR3 region has 15 residues. CDR3 nucleotide sequence: TGCGCCAGCAGCCCGGCGGGACAGGCGAACGAAAAACTGTTTTTT. Translated, it gives CASSPAGQANEKLFF.